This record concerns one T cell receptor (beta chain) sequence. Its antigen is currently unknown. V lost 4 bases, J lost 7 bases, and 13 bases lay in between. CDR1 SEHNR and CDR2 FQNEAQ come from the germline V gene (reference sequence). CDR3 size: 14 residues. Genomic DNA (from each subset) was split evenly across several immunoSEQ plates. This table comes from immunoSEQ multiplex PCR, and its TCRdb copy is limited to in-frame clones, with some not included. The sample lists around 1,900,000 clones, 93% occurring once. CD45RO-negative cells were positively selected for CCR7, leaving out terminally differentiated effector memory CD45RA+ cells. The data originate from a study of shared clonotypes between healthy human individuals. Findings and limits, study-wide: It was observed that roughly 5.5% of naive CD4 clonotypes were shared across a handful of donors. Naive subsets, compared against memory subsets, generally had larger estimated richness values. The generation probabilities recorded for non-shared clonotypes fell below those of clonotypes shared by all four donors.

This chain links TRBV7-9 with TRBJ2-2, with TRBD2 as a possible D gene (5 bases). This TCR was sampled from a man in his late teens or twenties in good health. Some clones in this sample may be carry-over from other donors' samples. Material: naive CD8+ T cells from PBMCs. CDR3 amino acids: CASSYTLEGGELFF. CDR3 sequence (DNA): TGTGCCAGCAGCTACACACTCGAGGGCGGGGAGCTGTTTTTT.